The present T cell receptor (beta chain) was sequenced within a study of blood T cell repertoires in COVID-19. Across the study: Spain, Italy and the United States supplied samples that represented acute and convalescent COVID-19. In each case, the material was cDNA or gDNA derived from T cells, B-cell-depleted T cells, or PBMCs.

In the study's own analysis: Reference gene primer amplification in the assay estimated nucleated cell counts. Only in-frame clones appear in the TCRdb table, and some are missing; sequencing was by immunoSEQ multiplex PCR. The V and J calls and clone size were taken over from that table, and D and trimming were inferred from the DNA. The table includes about 89,000 clones, approximately 88% detected once. The germline CDR1 and CDR2 sequences are ENHRY and SYGVKD. The CDR3 consists of 16 residues. The germline V and J ends were trimmed by 6 bases and 2 bases, with 19 bases remaining between them. The TCR sequence derives from a man between 60 and 75 years old with acute or convalescent COVID-19. The chain is built from TRBV10-3 and TRBJ1-2; no clear D. The sequenced sample consisted of peripheral blood. CDR3 bases: TGTGCCATCAGCCGACACTCCGGTCCGTCGAACTATGGCTACACCTTC. The encoded protein is CAISRHSGPSNYGYTF.